This TCR beta chain derives from a study of blood T cell repertoires in COVID-19. Using immunoSEQ multiplex PCR, the repertoire was profiled, and TCRdb retains in-frame clones only, with some absent. The table shows approximately 150,000 clones, with 80% to 90% occurring only once. Per germline, CDR1 DFQATT and CDR2 SNEGSKA (reference sequence). This CDR3 region has 15 residues. After removal of 3 bases from V and 8 bases from J, the junction contained 7 bases not matched to a gene. Sequencing was carried out using peripheral blood. The chain uses TRBV20-1 and TRBJ2-1; the match to TRBD2 covers 13 bases. The clonotype originates from a man aged 60-69 years with active or convalescent COVID-19. In DNA form, the CDR3 reads TGCAGTGCTAGTATGACTAGCGGGGGGTCTGATGAGCAGTTCTTC. It translates to CSASMTSGGSDEQFF.